This TCR beta chain was found in a study of graft-versus-host responses after intestinal transplantation. In the study overall: Anti-thymocyte globulin served as induction for all recipients, who then took tacrolimus and steroids for approximately three years.

The germline CDR1 and CDR2 sequences are MGHRA and YSYEKL. CDR3 length: 17 amino acids. V was clipped by 0 bases and J by 2 bases; unmatched bases: 3. TCRdb's table, derived via immunoSEQ multiplex PCR, lists solely in-frame clones and lacks some. The table lists tens of thousands of clones, just under 95% of them singletons, with more than 0.3% in the top ten. Overall study findings and caveats: Circulating GvH clone levels at their peak were associated with HvG declines (early post-transplant). Graft-donor T cell macrochimerism coincided with high graft-versus-host to host-versus-graft clonal ratios in allografts.

Regarding this clone: What it binds is unknown.

This TCR came from a human donor who received an intestinal transplant. The sample consisted of unstimulated CD4+ T cells sorted from spleen or lymph node cells, taken before intestinal transplant. V and J are TRBV4-1 and TRBJ2-1; 11 positions agree with TRBD2. The CDR3 DNA sequence: TGCGCCAGCAGCCAAGACGGGACTAGCGGAACCTACAATGAGCAGTTCTTC. It translates to CASSQDGTSGTYNEQFF.